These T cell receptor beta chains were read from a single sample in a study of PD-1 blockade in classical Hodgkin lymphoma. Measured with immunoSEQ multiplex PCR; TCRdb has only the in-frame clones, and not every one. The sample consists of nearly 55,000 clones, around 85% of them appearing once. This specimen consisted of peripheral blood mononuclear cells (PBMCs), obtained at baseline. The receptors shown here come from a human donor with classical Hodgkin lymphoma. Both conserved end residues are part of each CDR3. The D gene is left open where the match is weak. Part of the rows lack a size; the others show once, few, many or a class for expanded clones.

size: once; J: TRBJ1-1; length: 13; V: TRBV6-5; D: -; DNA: TGTGCCAGCAGTGCCTCAACGAACACTGAAGCTTTCTTT; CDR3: CASSASTNTEAFF
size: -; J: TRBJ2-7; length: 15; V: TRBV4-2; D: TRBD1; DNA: TGTGCCAGCAGACTAAGGGGGCAGGCGGATTACGAGCAGTACTTC; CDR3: CASRLRGQADYEQYF
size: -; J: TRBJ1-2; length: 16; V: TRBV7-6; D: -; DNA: TGTGCCAGCAGGGGAATTAGGGACATCTTACGCGGTGGCTACACCTTC; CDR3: CASRGIRDILRGGYTF
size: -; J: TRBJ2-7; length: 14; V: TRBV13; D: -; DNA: TGTGCCAGCAGCTTAGCGGGGGCCGTCTACGAGCAGTACTTC; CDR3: CASSLAGAVYEQYF
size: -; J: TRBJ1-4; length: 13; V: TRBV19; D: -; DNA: TGTGCCAGTAGTATCGTCAGGGTTGGAAAACTGTTTTTT; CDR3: CASSIVRVGKLFF
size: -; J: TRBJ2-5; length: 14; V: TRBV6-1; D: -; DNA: TGTGCCAGCAGTCTTAGCGGTTGGGGTGAGACCCAGTACTTC; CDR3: CASSLSGWGETQYF
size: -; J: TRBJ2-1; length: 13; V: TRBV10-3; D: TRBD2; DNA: TGTGCCATCAGTGGGCCGACTAGCGGGGGACCGTTCTTC; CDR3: CAISGPTSGGPFF
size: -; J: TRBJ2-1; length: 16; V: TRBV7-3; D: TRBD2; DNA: TGTGCCAGCAGCTTAACGAGAACTAGCGGGAGCCATGAGCAGTTCTTC; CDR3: CASSLTRTSGSHEQFF
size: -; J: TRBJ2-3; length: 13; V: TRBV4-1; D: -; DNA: TGCGCCAGCAGCCGCCTGGAAAGGGATACGCAGTATTTT; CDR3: CASSRLERDTQYF
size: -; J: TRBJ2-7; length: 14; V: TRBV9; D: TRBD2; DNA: TGTGCCAGCAGCGCCACTAGCGGCTCGGGGGAGCAGTACTTC; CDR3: CASSATSGSGEQYF
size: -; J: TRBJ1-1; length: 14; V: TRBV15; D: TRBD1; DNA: TGTGCCACCAGCAGAGGAGGACAGGGCGCTGAAGCTTTCTTT; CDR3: CATSRGGQGAEAFF
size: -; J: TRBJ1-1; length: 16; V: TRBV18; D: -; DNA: TGTGCCAGCAATCACGGGGGTAGCAATGAGAGGGCTGAAGCTTTCTTT; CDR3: CASNHGGSNERAEAFF
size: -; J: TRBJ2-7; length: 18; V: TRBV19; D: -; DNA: TGTGCCAGTAGTATTAGGGGGCGCGAGGGAGGTCGGGGCTACGAGCAGTACTTC; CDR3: CASSIRGREGGRGYEQYF
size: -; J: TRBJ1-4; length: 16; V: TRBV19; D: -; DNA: TGTGCCAGTAGTATAGTTATCGGGATAACTAATGAAAAACTGTTTTTT; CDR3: CASSIVIGITNEKLFF
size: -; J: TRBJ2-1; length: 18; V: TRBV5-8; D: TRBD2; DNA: TGTGCCAGCAGCCGTCGGGGGACTAGCGGGACCTTCGGGTATGAGCAGTTCTTC; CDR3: CASSRRGTSGTFGYEQFF
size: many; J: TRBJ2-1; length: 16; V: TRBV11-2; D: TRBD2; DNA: TGTGCCAGCAGCCCGCAGACTAGCGGGATACAAATCACGCAGTTCTTC; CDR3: CASSPQTSGIQITQFF